These T cell receptor beta chains were read from a single sample in a study of cytomegalovirus exposure and HLA in healthy donors. Clones were sequenced by immunoSEQ multiplex PCR, and TCRdb holds only the in-frame ones, with some missing. The sample lists 150,000 to 190,000 clones; 85% were seen once. The specimen sequenced was PBMCs. These receptors all stem from a woman aged 18-29 years in good health and CMV-seronegative. Both conserved end residues are part of each CDR3. Each record gives: J gene, clone size, D gene, V gene, CDR3 protein, CDR3 DNA. D genes are given only for firm matches. A clone size is listed for some rows: how often the clone was seen (once, few, many), or a class if it is expanded.

j_call: TRBJ1-1
clone_size: NA
d_call: NA
v_call: TRBV29-1
cdr3_aa: CSVVTPFPTEAFF
cdr3_nt: TGCAGCGTTGTAACACCTTTTCCCACTGAAGCTTTCTTT

j_call: TRBJ2-7
clone_size: many
d_call: NA
v_call: TRBV27
cdr3_aa: CASRRGTTYEQYF
cdr3_nt: TGTGCCAGCAGAAGAGGCACTACCTACGAGCAGTACTTC

j_call: TRBJ2-7
clone_size: once
d_call: TRBD1
v_call: TRBV5-4
cdr3_aa: CASSLQWGQSSHEQYF
cdr3_nt: TGTGCCAGCAGCCTCCAGTGGGGACAGAGTTCCCACGAGCAGTACTTC

j_call: TRBJ1-1
clone_size: NA
d_call: TRBD1
v_call: TRBV25-1
cdr3_aa: CASSERLTGGTEAFF
cdr3_nt: TGTGCCAGCAGTGAACGCCTAACAGGGGGCACTGAAGCTTTCTTT

j_call: TRBJ2-1
clone_size: few
d_call: NA
v_call: TRBV7-2
cdr3_aa: CASSLFSGGSEQFF
cdr3_nt: TGTGCCAGCAGCTTATTTTCTGGAGGGTCCGAGCAGTTCTTC

j_call: TRBJ2-3
clone_size: NA
d_call: NA
v_call: TRBV2
cdr3_aa: CASSAPEAWTQYF
cdr3_nt: TGTGCCAGCAGTGCACCTGAGGCCTGGACGCAGTATTTT

j_call: TRBJ2-1
clone_size: NA
d_call: TRBD2
v_call: TRBV19
cdr3_aa: CASSMVLAETSYNEQFF
cdr3_nt: TGTGCCAGTAGTATGGTGCTAGCGGAGACCTCCTACAATGAGCAGTTCTTC

j_call: TRBJ1-2
clone_size: NA
d_call: NA
v_call: TRBV7-9
cdr3_aa: CASSVDSTYGYTF
cdr3_nt: TGTGCCAGCAGCGTGGACAGTACCTATGGCTACACCTTC

j_call: TRBJ1-2
clone_size: NA
d_call: NA
v_call: TRBV7-8
cdr3_aa: CASSLIPTDYGYTF
cdr3_nt: TGTGCCAGCAGCTTAATCCCCACAGACTATGGCTACACCTTC

j_call: TRBJ2-5
clone_size: NA
d_call: NA
v_call: TRBV28
cdr3_aa: CASSSPGYQETQYF
cdr3_nt: TGTGCCAGCAGTTCTCCCGGGTACCAAGAGACCCAGTACTTC

j_call: TRBJ1-2
clone_size: NA
d_call: NA
v_call: TRBV7-2
cdr3_aa: CASSPQPGQVNYGYTF
cdr3_nt: TGTGCCAGCAGCCCCCAACCCGGCCAGGTTAACTATGGCTACACCTTC

j_call: TRBJ1-2
clone_size: NA
d_call: NA
v_call: TRBV7-2
cdr3_aa: CASSPRGGEYGYTF
cdr3_nt: TGTGCCAGCAGCCCAAGGGGGGGGGAGTATGGCTACACCTTC

j_call: TRBJ1-5
clone_size: NA
d_call: NA
v_call: TRBV10-3
cdr3_aa: CAISVGSNQPQHF
cdr3_nt: TGTGCCATCAGTGTCGGGAGCAATCAGCCCCAGCATTTT

j_call: TRBJ2-2
clone_size: NA
d_call: NA
v_call: TRBV2
cdr3_aa: CASKEGQQHTGELFF
cdr3_nt: TGTGCCAGCAAGGAGGGACAGCAGCACACCGGGGAGCTGTTTTTT

j_call: TRBJ1-1
clone_size: NA
d_call: NA
v_call: TRBV27
cdr3_aa: CAGSLRGAGHTEAFF
cdr3_nt: TGTGCCGGCAGTTTAAGGGGCGCGGGACACACTGAAGCTTTCTTT

j_call: TRBJ2-7
clone_size: NA
d_call: NA
v_call: TRBV7-2
cdr3_aa: CASSPNSYEQYF
cdr3_nt: TGTGCCAGCAGCCCTAATTCCTACGAGCAGTACTTC

j_call: TRBJ2-1
clone_size: NA
d_call: NA
v_call: TRBV6-6
cdr3_aa: CASRPTLVAEHNEQFF
cdr3_nt: TGTGCCAGCAGACCCACGTTAGTAGCGGAGCACAATGAGCAGTTCTTC

j_call: TRBJ2-5
clone_size: NA
d_call: TRBD2
v_call: TRBV7-9
cdr3_aa: CASSSGGQETQYF
cdr3_nt: TGTGCCAGCAGCTCGGGGGGGCAAGAGACCCAGTACTTC

j_call: TRBJ2-3
clone_size: once
d_call: TRBD1
v_call: TRBV7-9
cdr3_aa: CASSRDRETDTQYF
cdr3_nt: TGTGCCAGCAGCCGTGACAGGGAAACAGATACGCAGTATTTT